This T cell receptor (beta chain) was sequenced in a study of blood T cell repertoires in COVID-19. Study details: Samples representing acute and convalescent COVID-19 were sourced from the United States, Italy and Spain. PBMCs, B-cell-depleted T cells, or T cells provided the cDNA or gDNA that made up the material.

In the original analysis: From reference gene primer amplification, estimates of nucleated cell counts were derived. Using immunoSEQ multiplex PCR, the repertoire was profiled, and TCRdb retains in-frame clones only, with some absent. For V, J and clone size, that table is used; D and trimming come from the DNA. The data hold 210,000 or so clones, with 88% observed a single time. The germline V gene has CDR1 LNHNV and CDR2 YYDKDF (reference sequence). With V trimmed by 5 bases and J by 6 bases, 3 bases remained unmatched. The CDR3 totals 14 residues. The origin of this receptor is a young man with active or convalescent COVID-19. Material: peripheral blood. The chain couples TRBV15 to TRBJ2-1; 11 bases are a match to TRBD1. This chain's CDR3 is CATSVGTGGNEQFF. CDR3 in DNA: TGTGCCACCAGCGTAGGGACAGGGGGCAATGAGCAGTTCTTC.